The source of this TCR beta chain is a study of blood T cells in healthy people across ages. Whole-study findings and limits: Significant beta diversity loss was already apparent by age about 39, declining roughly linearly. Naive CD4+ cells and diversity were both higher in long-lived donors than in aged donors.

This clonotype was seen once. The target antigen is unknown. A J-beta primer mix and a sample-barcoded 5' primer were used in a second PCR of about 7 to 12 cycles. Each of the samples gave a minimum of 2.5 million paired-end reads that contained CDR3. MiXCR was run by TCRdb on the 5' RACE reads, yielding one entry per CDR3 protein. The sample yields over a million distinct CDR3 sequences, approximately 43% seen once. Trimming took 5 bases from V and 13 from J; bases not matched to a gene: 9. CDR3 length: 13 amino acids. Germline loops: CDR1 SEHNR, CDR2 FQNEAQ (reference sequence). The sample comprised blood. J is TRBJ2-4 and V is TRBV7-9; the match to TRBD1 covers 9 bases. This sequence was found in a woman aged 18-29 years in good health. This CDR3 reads CASSLQGAQEQYF. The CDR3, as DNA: TGTGCCAGCAGCCTACAGGGGGCACAGGAGCAGTACTTC.